Only a few counts were recorded for the clone carrying this T cell receptor beta chain. Its antigen is still unknown. This sample is drawn from a study of beta chain features in type 1 diabetes. The germline V gene encodes CDR1 MNHEY and CDR2 SMNVEV (reference sequence). This CDR3 spans 14 amino acids. V was shortened by 4 bases and J by 9 bases, with 16 bases between the two germline ends. General study findings and limits: Shortening of TCRB CDR3s, moderate but significant, appeared in all four CD4+ subsets of Type 1 diabetes patients.

The study reverse transcribed the entire isolated RNA, so it sequenced expressed TCRB transcripts. Sequencing was performed with immunoSEQ multiplex PCR; in TCRdb, only in-frame clones are kept and a portion is missing. The sample holds roughly 400,000 clones; 9.6% are singletons and the top ten take over 0.45%. The chain combines TRBV27 with TRBJ2-1; D might be TRBD2 (6 bases). The specimen sequenced was central memory CD4+ T cells from blood. The clonotype was recovered from a man aged 25 to 40 with type 1 diabetes. The CDR3 sequence: CASSSPTGLVEQFF. In DNA form, the CDR3 reads TGTGCCAGCAGTTCCCCTACGGGACTCGTTGAGCAGTTCTTC.